Following are 14 T cell receptor beta chains from one sample sequenced in a study of PD-1 blockade in mismatch repair-deficient tumors. Libraries were prepared by immunoSEQ multiplex PCR; TCRdb keeps only in-frame clonotypes and omits some of them. The repertoire holds tens of thousands of clones, with about 82% as singletons. This specimen was peripheral blood, taken 44 weeks after starting pembrolizumab. Receptor source: an adult with mismatch repair-deficient cancer.

The V and J genes are TRBV7-2 and TRBJ2-3, with D uncertain. The CDR3 contains 14 residues. V was trimmed by 2 bases and J by 6 bases, leaving 12 bases between them. CDR1 and CDR2 (germline): SGHTA, FQGNSA. CDR3 bases: TGTGCCAGCAGCTTATTACTCTCCGGGGATACGCAGTATTTT. Protein product: CASSLLLSGDTQYF. The complete variable domain, with remaining parts taken from reference TRBV7-2 and TRBJ2-3, reads GAGVSQSPSNKVTEKGKDVELRCDPISGHTALYWYRQSLGQGLEFLIYFQGNSAPDKSGLPSDRFSAERTGGSVSTLTIQRTQQEDSAVYLCASSLLLSGDTQYFGPGTRLTVL.

This chain links TRBV7-9 with TRBJ2-3; 9 positions match TRBD2. CDR1 and CDR2 (germline): SEHNR, FQNEAQ (reference sequence). Unmatched junction bases numbered 12, after V lost 3 bases and J lost 5 bases. This CDR3 comprises 17 residues. Here the CDR3 DNA reads TGTGCCAGCAGCTTCAAGGGAGCGGGAGGCCCCCGAGATACGCAGTATTTT. Its translation is CASSFKGAGGPRDTQYF.

This chain joins TRBV15 and TRBJ2-1; 10 nucleotides match TRBD2. Trimming at V came to 5 bases and at J to 8 bases, leaving 12 bases not matched to a gene. The germline gives CDR1 LNHNV, CDR2 YYDKDF (reference sequence). The length of the CDR3 is 16 residues. This CDR3 reads CATSDPHGTSVDEQFF. The CDR3 region has the DNA TGTGCCACCAGCGACCCCCACGGGACTAGCGTAGATGAGCAGTTCTTC. Together with reference TRBV15 and TRBJ2-1, the CDR3 gives the full variable domain: DAMVIQNPRYQVTQFGKPVTLSCSQTLNHNVMYWYQQKSSQAPKLLFHYYDKDFNNEADTPDNFQSRRPNTSFCFLDIRSPGLGDTAMYLCATSDPHGTSVDEQFFGPGTRLTVL.

The rearrangement uses TRBV2 and TRBJ2-5; D possibly corresponds to TRBD2 (6 bases). The ends were cut back, 8 bases at V and 0 bases at J, with 16 bases in the middle. Germline V CDR1 and CDR2: SNHLY, FYNNEI. The CDR3 is 15 residues long. CDR3 coding DNA: TGTGCCAGCTGTATAAATAGCGGCAACCAAGAGACCCAGTACTTC. It encodes CASCINSGNQETQYF.

CDR3 region: CASSDPGTGVYEQFF. The CDR3 DNA sequence: TGTGCCAGTAGTGACCCCGGGACAGGAGTTTATGAGCAGTTCTTC. The chain couples TRBV19 to TRBJ2-1, with 8 bases fitting TRBD1. V lost 5 bases to trimming and J lost 8 bases; unmatched junction nucleotides: 11. The germline gives CDR1 LNHDA, CDR2 SQIVND (reference sequence). This CDR3 spans 15 amino acids.

The rearrangement links TRBV2 to TRBJ2-1; the match to TRBD2 covers 8 bases. Unmatched junction bases numbered 13, after V lost 8 bases and J lost 1 base. Germline V gene sequence: CDR1 SNHLY, CDR2 FYNNEI. The CDR3 is 17 amino acids. The CDR3 DNA reads as TGTGCCAGCGAAACGACTAGCGAGTATACGTCCTACAATGAGCAGTTCTTC. It yields the protein CASETTSEYTSYNEQFF.

The V call is TRBV7-3, the J call TRBJ2-5; 7 nucleotides align to TRBD1. Trimming at V came to 2 bases and at J to 4 bases, leaving 4 bases not matched to a gene. The CDR3 is 14 amino acids. CDR1 and CDR2 (germline): SGHTA, FQGTGA. DNA for the CDR3: TGTGCCAGCAGCTTAGACAGGGCGGGAGAGACCCAGTACTTC. It encodes CASSLDRAGETQYF. Drawing the rest from reference TRBV7-3 and TRBJ2-5, the complete variable domain is GAGVSQTPSNKVTEKGKYVELRCDPISGHTALYWYRQSLGQGPEFLIYFQGTGAADDSGLPNDRFFAVRPEGSVSTLKIQRTERGDSAVYLCASSLDRAGETQYFGPGTRLLVL.

The chain joins TRBV5-1 to TRBJ2-7; 8 positions agree with TRBD1. This CDR3 is built from 15 residues. The trim removed 4 bases at V and 4 bases at J, leaving 10 bases unmatched. Germline assignment: CDR1 SGHRS and CDR2 YFSETQ. CDR3 sequence: CASSDRGQGKYEQYF. CDR3 DNA: TGCGCCAGCAGCGACCGAGGACAGGGTAAATACGAGCAGTACTTC. Based on the CDR3 plus reference TRBV5-1 and TRBJ2-7, the full variable domain is KAGVTQTPRYLIKTRGQQVTLSCSPISGHRSVSWYQQTPGQGLQFLFEYFSETQRNKGNFPGRFSGRQFSNSRSEMNVSTLELGDSALYLCASSDRGQGKYEQYFGPGTRLTVT.

This clone was seen more than once but under ten times. CDR3 sequence (DNA): TGTGCCAGCTCACCAGCCAGGTGGGCAGATACGCAGTATTTT. Protein product: CASSPARWADTQYF. The rearrangement links TRBV18 to TRBJ2-3, with D unresolved. With 2 bases removed from V and 4 bases from J, the gap between germline ends came to 10 bases. This CDR3 is built from 14 residues. Germline CDR1 is KGHSH and CDR2 is LQKENI.

V usage is TRBV5-4 and J usage is TRBJ2-5; TRBD2 matches 16 bases. Germline assignment: CDR1 SGHNT and CDR2 YYREEE (reference sequence). The CDR3 is 18 amino acids. V was pared by 0 bases and J by 5 bases, with 7 bases of the junction left unmatched. This CDR3 is CASSLDGTSGRAFETQYF. CDR3 nucleotides: TGTGCCAGCAGCTTGGATGGGACTAGCGGGAGGGCCTTTGAGACCCAGTACTTC.

This rearrangement joins TRBV5-1 to TRBJ1-1; possibly TRBD1 for D (5 bases). Germline-derived CDR1 and CDR2 are SGHRS and YFSETQ. The CDR3 is made up of 15 amino acids. Trimming removed 1 base at V and 0 bases at J, with 10 bases between. CDR3 loop: CASSLSADMNTEAFF. The DNA for the CDR3 is TGCGCCAGCAGCTTGAGCGCGGACATGAACACTGAAGCTTTCTTT. The entire variable domain, with the rest obtained from reference TRBV5-1 and TRBJ1-1, is as follows: KAGVTQTPRYLIKTRGQQVTLSCSPISGHRSVSWYQQTPGQGLQFLFEYFSETQRNKGNFPGRFSGRQFSNSRSEMNVSTLELGDSALYLCASSLSADMNTEAFFGQGTRLTVV.

The V and J genes are TRBV6-6 and TRBJ2-1; no firm D call. The germline CDR1 and CDR2 sequences are MNHNY and SVGAGI (reference sequence). CDR3 length equals 13 residues. Trimming left V 2 bases short and J 0 bases short, with 2 bases between. This CDR3 reads CASSYSSYNEQFF. CDR3 DNA: TGTGCCAGCAGTTACAGCTCCTACAATGAGCAGTTCTTC.

The chain employs TRBV7-9 and TRBJ2-3; 8 nucleotides agree with TRBD1. The CDR3 totals 15 residues. Germline values: CDR1 SEHNR, CDR2 FQNEAQ (reference sequence). With 5 bases clipped from V and 5 bases from J, the junction kept 9 bases outside the gene matches. In nucleotides, the CDR3 is TGTGCCAGCAGCCAAGGGACAGGTGGAGGAGATACGCAGTATTTT. It specifies CASSQGTGGGDTQYF. Full variable domain (rest looked up from reference TRBV7-9 and TRBJ2-3): DTGVSQNPRHKITKRGQNVTFRCDPISEHNRLYWYRQTLGQGPEFLTYFQNEAQLEKSRLLSDRFSAERPKGSFSTLEIQRTEQGDSAMYLCASSQGTGGGDTQYFGPGTRLTVL.

V usage is TRBV5-1 and J usage is TRBJ2-2; TRBD1 agrees at 8 bases. V shed 2 bases, J shed 4 bases, and the junction held 4 bases outside the gene matches. The CDR3 has 15 residues. The V gene's germline CDR1 is SGHRS and CDR2 YFSETQ. CDR3: CASSLGTGPTGELFF. CDR3 nucleotide sequence: TGCGCCAGCAGCTTAGGGACAGGACCCACCGGGGAGCTGTTTTTT.